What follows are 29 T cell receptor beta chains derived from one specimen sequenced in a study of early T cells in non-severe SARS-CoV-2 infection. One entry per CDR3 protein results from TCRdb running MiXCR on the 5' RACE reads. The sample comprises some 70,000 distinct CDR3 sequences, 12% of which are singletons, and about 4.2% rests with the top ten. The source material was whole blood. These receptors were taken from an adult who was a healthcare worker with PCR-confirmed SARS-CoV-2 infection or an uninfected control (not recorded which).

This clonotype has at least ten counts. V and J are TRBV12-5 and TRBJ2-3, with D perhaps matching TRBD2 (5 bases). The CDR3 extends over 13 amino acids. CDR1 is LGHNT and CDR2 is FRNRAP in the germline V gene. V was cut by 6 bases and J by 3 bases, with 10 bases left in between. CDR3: CASGPSGTDTQYF. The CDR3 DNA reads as TGTGCTAGTGGCCCATCGGGGACAGATACGCAGTATTTT.

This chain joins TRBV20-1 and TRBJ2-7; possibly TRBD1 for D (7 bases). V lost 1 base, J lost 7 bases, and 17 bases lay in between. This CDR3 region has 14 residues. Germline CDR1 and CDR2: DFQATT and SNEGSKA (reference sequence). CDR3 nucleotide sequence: TGCAGTGCTAGAGCGCGGGACAGTCACCTTGAGCAGTACTTC. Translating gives CSARARDSHLEQYF.

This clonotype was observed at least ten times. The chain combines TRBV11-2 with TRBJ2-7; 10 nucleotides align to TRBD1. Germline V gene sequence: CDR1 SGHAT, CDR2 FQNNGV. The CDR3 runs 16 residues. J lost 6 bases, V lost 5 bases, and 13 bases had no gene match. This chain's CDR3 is CASSRGYGTGAGEQYF. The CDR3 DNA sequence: TGTGCCAGCAGCCGCGGTTACGGGACAGGGGCTGGCGAGCAGTACTTC.

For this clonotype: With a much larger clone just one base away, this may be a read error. The DNA for the CDR3 is TGTGCCTGCAGCTTAGGACAGGCCAACCAAGAGACCCAGTACTTC. It specifies CACSLGQANQETQYF. V is TRBV7-2 and J is TRBJ2-5; 7 bases line up with TRBD1. From germline, CDR1 is SGHTA and CDR2 FQGNSA. This CDR3 has 15 residues.

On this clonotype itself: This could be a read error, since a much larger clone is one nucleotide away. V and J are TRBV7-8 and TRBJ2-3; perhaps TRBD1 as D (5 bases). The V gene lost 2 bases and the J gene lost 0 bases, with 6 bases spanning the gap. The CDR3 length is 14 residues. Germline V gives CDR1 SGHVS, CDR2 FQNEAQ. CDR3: CASSLKGSTDTQYF. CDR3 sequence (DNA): TGTGCCAGCAGCTTAAAGGGGAGCACAGATACGCAGTATTTT.

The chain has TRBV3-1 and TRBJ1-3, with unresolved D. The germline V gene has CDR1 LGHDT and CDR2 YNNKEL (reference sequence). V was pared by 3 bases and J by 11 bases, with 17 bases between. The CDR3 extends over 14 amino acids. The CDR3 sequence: CASSQMGMNSAIYF. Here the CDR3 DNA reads TGTGCCAGCAGCCAGATGGGGATGAATTCGGCCATATATTTT.

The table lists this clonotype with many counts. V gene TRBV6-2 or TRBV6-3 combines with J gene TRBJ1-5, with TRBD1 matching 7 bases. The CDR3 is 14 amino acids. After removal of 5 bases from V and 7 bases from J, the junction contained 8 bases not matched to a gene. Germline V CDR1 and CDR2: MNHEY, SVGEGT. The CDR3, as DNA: TGTGCCAGCAGTCCGACAGGGAGAGACCAGCCCCAGCATTTT. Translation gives CASSPTGRDQPQHF.

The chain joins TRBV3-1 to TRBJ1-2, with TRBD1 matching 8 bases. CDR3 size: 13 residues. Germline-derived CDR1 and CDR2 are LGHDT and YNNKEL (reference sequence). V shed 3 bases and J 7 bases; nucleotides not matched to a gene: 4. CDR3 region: CASSQDRDSGYTF. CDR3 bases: TGTGCCAGCAGCCAGGACAGGGACTCTGGCTACACCTTC.

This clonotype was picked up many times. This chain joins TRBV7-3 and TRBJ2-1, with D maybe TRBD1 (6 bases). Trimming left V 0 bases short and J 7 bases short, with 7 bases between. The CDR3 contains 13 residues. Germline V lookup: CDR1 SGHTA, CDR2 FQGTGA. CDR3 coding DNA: TGTGCCAGCAGCTTAACGGGACAAAATGAGCAGTTCTTC. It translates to CASSLTGQNEQFF. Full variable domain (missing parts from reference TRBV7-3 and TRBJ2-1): GAGVSQTPSNKVTEKGKYVELRCDPISGHTALYWYRQSLGQGPEFLIYFQGTGAADDSGLPNDRFFAVRPEGSVSTLKIQRTERGDSAVYLCASSLTGQNEQFFGPGTRLTVL.

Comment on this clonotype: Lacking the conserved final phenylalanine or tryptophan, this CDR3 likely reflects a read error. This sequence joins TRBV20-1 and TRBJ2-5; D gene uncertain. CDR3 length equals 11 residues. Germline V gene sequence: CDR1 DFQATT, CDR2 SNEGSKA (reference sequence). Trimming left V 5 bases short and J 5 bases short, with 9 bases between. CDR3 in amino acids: CSAQMEETQYS. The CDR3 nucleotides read TGCAGTGCTCAAATGGAGGAGACCCAGTACTCC.

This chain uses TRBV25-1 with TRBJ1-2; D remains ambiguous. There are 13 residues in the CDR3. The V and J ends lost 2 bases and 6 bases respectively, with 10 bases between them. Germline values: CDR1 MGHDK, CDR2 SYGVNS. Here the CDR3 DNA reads TGTGCCAGCAGTGAACGGATAGACAATGGCTACACCTTC. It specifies CASSERIDNGYTF.

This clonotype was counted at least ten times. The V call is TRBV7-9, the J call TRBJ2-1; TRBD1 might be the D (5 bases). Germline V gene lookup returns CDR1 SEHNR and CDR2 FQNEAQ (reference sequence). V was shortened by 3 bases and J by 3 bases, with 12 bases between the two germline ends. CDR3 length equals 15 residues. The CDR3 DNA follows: TGTGCCAGCAGCTTTGACAGAGGAGTCTACAATGAGCAGTTCTTC. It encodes CASSFDRGVYNEQFF.

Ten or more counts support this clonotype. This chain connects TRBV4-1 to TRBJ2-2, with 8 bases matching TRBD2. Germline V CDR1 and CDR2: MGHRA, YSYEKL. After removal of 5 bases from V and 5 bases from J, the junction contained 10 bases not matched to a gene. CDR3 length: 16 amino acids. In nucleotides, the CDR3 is TGCGCCAGCAGCGCTGCCAGCGGGAGAAGAACCGGGGAGCTGTTTTTT. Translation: CASSAASGRRTGELFF.

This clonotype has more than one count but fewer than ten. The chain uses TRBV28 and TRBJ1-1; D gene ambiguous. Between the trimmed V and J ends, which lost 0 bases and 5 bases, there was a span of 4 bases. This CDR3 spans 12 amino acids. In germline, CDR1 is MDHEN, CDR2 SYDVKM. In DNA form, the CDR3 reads TGTGCCAGCAGTTTATGGCAAACTGAAGCTTTCTTT. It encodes CASSLWQTEAFF.

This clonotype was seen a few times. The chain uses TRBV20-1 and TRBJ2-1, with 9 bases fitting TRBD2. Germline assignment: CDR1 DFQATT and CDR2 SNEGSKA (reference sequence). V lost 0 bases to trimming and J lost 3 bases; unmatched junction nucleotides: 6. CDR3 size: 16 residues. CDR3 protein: CSARDYGGRDYNEQFF. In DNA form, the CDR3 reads TGCAGTGCTAGAGATTATGGCGGGAGGGACTACAATGAGCAGTTCTTC.

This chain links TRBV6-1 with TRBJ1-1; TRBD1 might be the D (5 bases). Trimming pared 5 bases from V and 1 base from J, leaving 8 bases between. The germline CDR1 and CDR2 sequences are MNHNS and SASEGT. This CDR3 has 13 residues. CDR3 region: CASSRDRNTEAFF. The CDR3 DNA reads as TGTGCCAGCAGTCGAGACAGGAACACTGAAGCTTTCTTT.

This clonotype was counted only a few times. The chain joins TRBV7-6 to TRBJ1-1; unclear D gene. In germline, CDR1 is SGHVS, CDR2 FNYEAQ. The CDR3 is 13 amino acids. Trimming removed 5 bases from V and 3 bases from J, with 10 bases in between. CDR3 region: CASSAQSYTEAFF. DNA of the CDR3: TGTGCCAGCAGCGCCCAGTCCTACACTGAAGCTTTCTTT.

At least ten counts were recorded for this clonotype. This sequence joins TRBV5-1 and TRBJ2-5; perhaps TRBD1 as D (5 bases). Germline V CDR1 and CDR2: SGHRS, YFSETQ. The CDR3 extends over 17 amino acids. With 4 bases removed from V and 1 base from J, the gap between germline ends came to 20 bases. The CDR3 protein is CASSPTPPTASQETQYF. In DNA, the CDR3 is TGCGCCAGCAGCCCTACTCCACCGACAGCGTCCCAAGAGACCCAGTACTTC.

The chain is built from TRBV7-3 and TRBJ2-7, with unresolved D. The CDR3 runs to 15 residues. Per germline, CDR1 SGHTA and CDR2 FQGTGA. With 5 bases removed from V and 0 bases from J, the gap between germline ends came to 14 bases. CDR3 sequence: CASSRSTGSSYEQYF. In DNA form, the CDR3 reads TGTGCCAGCAGCCGATCGACTGGATCCTCCTACGAGCAGTACTTC.

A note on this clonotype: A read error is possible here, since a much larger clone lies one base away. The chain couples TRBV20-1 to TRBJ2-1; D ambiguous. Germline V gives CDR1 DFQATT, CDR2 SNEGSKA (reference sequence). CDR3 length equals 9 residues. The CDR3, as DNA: TGCAGTGCTAGGTATGAGCAGTCCTTC. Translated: CSARYEQSF.

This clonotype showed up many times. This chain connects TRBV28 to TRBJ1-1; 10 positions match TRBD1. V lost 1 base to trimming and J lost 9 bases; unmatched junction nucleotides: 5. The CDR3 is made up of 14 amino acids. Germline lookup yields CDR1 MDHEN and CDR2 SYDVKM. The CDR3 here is CASSLFPTGGKAFF. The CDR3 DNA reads TGTGCCAGCAGTTTATTCCCGACAGGGGGCAAAGCTTTCTTT.

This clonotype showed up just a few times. The CDR3 DNA is TGTGCCACCAGTGATTCTAATGGACAGGGAGGAAACACTGAAGCTTTCTTT. Translated, it gives CATSDSNGQGGNTEAFF. V is TRBV24-1 and J is TRBJ1-1; the match to TRBD1 covers 8 bases. Losses at the gene ends were 2 bases for V and 2 bases for J; bases not matched to a gene: 9. The germline V gene has CDR1 KGHDR and CDR2 SFDVKD. The CDR3 has 17 amino acids.

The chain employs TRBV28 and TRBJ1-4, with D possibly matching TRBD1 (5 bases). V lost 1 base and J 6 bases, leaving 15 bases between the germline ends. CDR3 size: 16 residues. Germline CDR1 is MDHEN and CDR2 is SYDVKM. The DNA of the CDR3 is TGTGCCAGCAGTTTATCCGTCGGGGCGCATTATGAAAAACTGTTTTTT. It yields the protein CASSLSVGAHYEKLFF.

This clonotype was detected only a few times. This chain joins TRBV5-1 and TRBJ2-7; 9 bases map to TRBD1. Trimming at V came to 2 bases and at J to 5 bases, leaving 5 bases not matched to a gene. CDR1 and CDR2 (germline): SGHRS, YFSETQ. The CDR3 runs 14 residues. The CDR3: CASSFGQGFDEQYF. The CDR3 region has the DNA TGCGCCAGCAGCTTCGGACAGGGGTTTGACGAGCAGTACTTC. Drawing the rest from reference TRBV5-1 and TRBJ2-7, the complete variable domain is KAGVTQTPRYLIKTRGQQVTLSCSPISGHRSVSWYQQTPGQGLQFLFEYFSETQRNKGNFPGRFSGRQFSNSRSEMNVSTLELGDSALYLCASSFGQGFDEQYFGPGTRLTVT.

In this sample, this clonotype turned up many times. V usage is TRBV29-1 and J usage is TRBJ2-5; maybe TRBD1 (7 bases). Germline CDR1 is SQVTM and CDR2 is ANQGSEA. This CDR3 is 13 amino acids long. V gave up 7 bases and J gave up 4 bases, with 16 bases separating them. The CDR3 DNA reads TGCAGCGGAGGGGGCAACGGGGGAGAGACCCAGTACTTC. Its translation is CSGGGNGGETQYF.

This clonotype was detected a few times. CDR3 nucleotides: TGTGCCAGTAGAAGCCAGGGCAGCGGGCGCCTCAATGAGCAGTTCTTC. Translation: CASRSQGSGRLNEQFF. The chain is built from TRBV19 and TRBJ2-1; D is perhaps TRBD2 (6 bases). V was pared by 6 bases and J by 6 bases, with 21 bases between. The CDR3 extends over 16 amino acids. Germline CDR1 reads LNHDA; CDR2 reads SQIVND (reference sequence). The full variable domain, in which reference TRBV19 and TRBJ2-1 provide the parts outside the CDR3, is DGGITQSPKYLFRKEGQNVTLSCEQNLNHDAMYWYRQDPGQGLRLIYYSQIVNDFQKGDIAEGYSVSREKKESFPLTVTSAQKNPTAFYLCASRSQGSGRLNEQFFGPGTRLTVL.

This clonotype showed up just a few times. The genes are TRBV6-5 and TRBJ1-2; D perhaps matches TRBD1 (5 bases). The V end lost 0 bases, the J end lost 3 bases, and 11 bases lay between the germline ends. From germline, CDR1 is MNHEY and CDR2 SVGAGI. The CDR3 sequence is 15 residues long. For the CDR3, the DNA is TGTGCCAGCAGTTACTCGAGGGGATCGGACTATGGCTACACCTTC. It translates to CASSYSRGSDYGYTF.

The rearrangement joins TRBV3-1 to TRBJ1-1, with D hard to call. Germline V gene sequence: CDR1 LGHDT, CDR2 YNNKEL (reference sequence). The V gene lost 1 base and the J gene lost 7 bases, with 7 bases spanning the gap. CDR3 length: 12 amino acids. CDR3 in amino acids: CASSQGGFEAFF. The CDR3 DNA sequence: TGTGCCAGCAGCCAAGGTGGCTTTGAAGCTTTCTTT.

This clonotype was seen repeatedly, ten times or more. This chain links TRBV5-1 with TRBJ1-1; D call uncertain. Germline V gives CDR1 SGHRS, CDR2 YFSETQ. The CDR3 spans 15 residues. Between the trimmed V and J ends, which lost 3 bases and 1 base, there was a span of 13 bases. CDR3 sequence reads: CASSSWGGTNTEAFF. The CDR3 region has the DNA TGCGCCAGCAGCTCATGGGGAGGAACGAACACTGAAGCTTTCTTT.